These 21 T cell receptor beta chains came from one sample sequenced in a study of shared clonotypes between healthy human individuals. The protocol was immunoSEQ multiplex PCR, while the TCRdb copy is restricted to in-frame clones and leaves out a portion. The sample contains 490,000 or so clones, 79% of which appear only once. The sample was PBMCs. Every receptor here comes from a middle-aged woman in good health. Some clones in this sample may be carry-over from other donors' samples.

V and J are TRBV2 and TRBJ2-7; D is perhaps TRBD2 (6 bases). V gave up 7 bases and J gave up 3 bases, with 16 bases separating them. The germline V gene encodes CDR1 SNHLY and CDR2 FYNNEI. The CDR3 sequence is 14 residues long. The CDR3 loop reads CASKRLERNYEQYF. In nucleotides, the CDR3 is TGTGCCAGCAAAAGACTAGAGCGGAACTACGAGCAGTACTTC.

The J gene is TRBJ2-3, the V gene TRBV7-2; TRBD2 is a possible D gene (5 bases). The germline V gene encodes CDR1 SGHTA and CDR2 FQGNSA. V was cut by 5 bases and J by 1 base, with 7 bases left in between. CDR3 length: 13 amino acids. CDR3 protein: CASSISGTDTQYF. As DNA, the CDR3 is TGTGCCAGCAGCATTAGCGGCACAGATACGCAGTATTTT.

About this clone: Germline and junction disagree at one end, which may indicate a read error. The chain couples TRBV30 to TRBJ1-2, with D hard to call. In germline, CDR1 is GTSNPN, CDR2 SVGIG (reference sequence). The CDR3 has 15 amino acids. CDR3 sequence (DNA): TGTGCCTGGAGTGTACCCTCGGGTGTTAACCATGGCTACACCTTC. Translated, it gives CAWSVPSGVNHGYTF. Using reference TRBV30 and TRBJ1-2 for the parts outside the CDR3, the full variable domain is SQTIHQWPATLVQPVGSPLSLECTVEGTSNPNLYWYRQAAGRGLQLLFYSVGIGQISSEVPQNLSASRPQDRQFILSSKKLLLSDSGFYLCAWSVPSGVNHGYTFGSGTRLTVV.

This rearrangement joins TRBV19 to TRBJ2-7; 12 bases align to TRBD2. Per germline, CDR1 LNHDA and CDR2 SQIVND (reference sequence). Trimming at V came to 7 bases and at J to 1 base, leaving 17 bases not matched to a gene. This CDR3 has 19 residues. CDR3 region: CASTPRPLAGGPESYEQYF. As DNA, the CDR3 is TGTGCCAGTACCCCACGGCCCCTAGCGGGAGGGCCAGAATCCTACGAGCAGTACTTC.

This clone was observed a few times. The CDR3 here is CASSQAPETQYF. DNA of the CDR3: TGTGCCAGCAGCCAGGCCCCGGAGACCCAGTACTTC. The chain employs TRBV11-2 and TRBJ2-5, with D hard to call. The CDR3 loop spans 12 amino acids. In germline, CDR1 is SGHAT, CDR2 FQNNGV. Trimming stripped 5 bases from V and 5 bases from J, with 9 bases between.

This clone was counted only a few times. The chain employs TRBV18 and TRBJ2-7; 9 bases align to TRBD1. There are 14 residues in the CDR3. Looked up from germline, CDR1 is KGHSH and CDR2 is LQKENI. V dropped 3 bases and J dropped 6; count of bases not matched to a gene: 6. The CDR3 DNA is TGTGCCAGCTCACCGGGACAGGGTTTGGTCGAGCAGTACTTC. Translated, it gives CASSPGQGLVEQYF.

A note on this clone: Since a much larger clone is just one base distant, this may be a read error. The V call is TRBV7-3, the J call TRBJ2-1; D gene unclear. CDR3 length: 11 amino acids. V shed 3 bases and J shed 3 bases, with 0 bases lying between them. Germline CDR1 and CDR2: SGHTA and FQGTGA. The CDR3 DNA reads TGTGCCAGCAGCTTCTACAATGAGCAGTTCTTC. Translated: CASSFYNEQFF.

This clone is a singleton in its sample. This chain uses TRBV7-3 with TRBJ1-2; 7 positions match TRBD1. The V gene end was trimmed by 1 base and the J gene end by 8 bases; junction bases not matched to a gene: 7. The CDR3 is made up of 14 amino acids. Germline loops: CDR1 SGHTA, CDR2 FQGTGA. The CDR3 nucleotides are TGTGCCAGCAGCTTAAACGACAGGGTCGGAGGCTACACCTTC. Amino acid sequence: CASSLNDRVGGYTF.

The V gene is TRBV29-1, the J gene TRBJ2-3, with D perhaps TRBD2 (5 bases). The CDR3 is made up of 15 amino acids. The V gene lost 3 bases and the J gene lost 1 base, with 14 bases spanning the gap. In germline, CDR1 is SQVTM, CDR2 ANQGSEA. The DNA for the CDR3 is TGCAGCGTTGATGGGCGGGTGGGCGGCACAGATACGCAGTATTTT. Amino acids: CSVDGRVGGTDTQYF.

This chain uses TRBV5-1 with TRBJ2-5; TRBD1 matches 10 bases. V gave up 3 bases and J gave up 5 bases; unmatched junction bases: 10. The CDR3 spans 16 residues. Per germline, CDR1 SGHRS and CDR2 YFSETQ. DNA of the CDR3: TGCGCCAGCAGCTGGGGGACAGGGGCAAGGCGGGAGACCCAGTACTTC. Residues: CASSWGTGARRETQYF. Variable domain in full (rest from reference TRBV5-1 and TRBJ2-5): KAGVTQTPRYLIKTRGQQVTLSCSPISGHRSVSWYQQTPGQGLQFLFEYFSETQRNKGNFPGRFSGRQFSNSRSEMNVSTLELGDSALYLCASSWGTGARRETQYFGPGTRLLVL.

As regards this clone: The junction and the germline gene differ at one end; a read error may be behind it. Other DNA sequences in this specimen translate into the identical CDR3. The chain carries TRBV2 and TRBJ1-2; D might be TRBD1 (5 bases). The CDR3 totals 14 residues. CDR1 is SNHLY and CDR2 is FYNNEI in the germline V gene. The chain's CDR3 is CASKWGSSNYGYTF. CDR3 in DNA: TGTGCTAGCAAGTGGGGCAGTTCTAACTATGGCTACACCTTC. The variable domain in full, completed from reference TRBV2 and TRBJ1-2, reads EPEVTQTPSHQVTQMGQEVILRCVPISNHLYFYWYRQILGQKVEFLVSFYNNEISEKSEIFDDQFSVERPDGSNFTLKIRSTKLEDSAMYFCASKWGSSNYGYTFGSGTRLTVV.

This chain joins TRBV5-1 and TRBJ1-3; 8 nucleotides line up with TRBD1. V shed 4 bases and J 0 bases; nucleotides not matched to a gene: 6. The CDR3 has 16 residues. CDR1 SGHRS and CDR2 YFSETQ come from the germline V gene. The CDR3 region is CASSVTGASSGNTIYF. CDR3 bases: TGCGCCAGCAGCGTGACAGGGGCCAGCTCTGGAAACACCATATATTTT.

This sequence joins TRBV29-1 and TRBJ2-7; 9 nucleotides align to TRBD2. V lost 7 bases, J lost 3 bases, and 16 bases stayed unmatched. CDR1 is SQVTM, CDR2 ANQGSEA, per germline. This CDR3 spans 16 amino acids. In nucleotides, the CDR3 is TGCAGCGCCCCCGGGCTAGCGGGATGTGGGTACTACGAGCAGTACTTC. The encoded protein is CSAPGLAGCGYYEQYF.

This clone occurred a few times. The V call is TRBV30, the J call TRBJ1-1; a possible D gene is TRBD1 (5 bases). Trimming removed 1 base at V and 1 base at J, with 7 bases between. Germline CDR1 is GTSNPN and CDR2 is SVGIG (reference sequence). The CDR3 is 13 residues long. CDR3 residues: CAWSEGQNTEAFF. CDR3 DNA sequence: TGTGCCTGGAGTGAGGGGCAGAACACTGAAGCTTTCTTT.

The chain employs TRBV7-9 and TRBJ2-2; D not certain. CDR3 length: 13 amino acids. Germline V lookup: CDR1 SEHNR, CDR2 FQNEAQ (reference sequence). Trimming took 5 bases from V and 1 from J, leaving 5 bases between them. CDR3 residues: CASSPQNTGELFF. As DNA, the CDR3 is TGTGCCAGCAGCCCTCAGAACACCGGGGAGCTGTTTTTT. Using reference TRBV7-9 and TRBJ2-2 for the parts outside the CDR3, the full variable domain is DTGVSQNPRHKITKRGQNVTFRCDPISEHNRLYWYRQTLGQGPEFLTYFQNEAQLEKSRLLSDRFSAERPKGSFSTLEIQRTEQGDSAMYLCASSPQNTGELFFGEGSRLTVL.

Comment on this clone: At one end the junction does not follow the germline gene, possibly because of a read error. The chain carries TRBV10-3 and TRBJ2-1, with TRBD2 matching 9 bases. From germline, CDR1 is ENHRY and CDR2 SYGVKD. The CDR3 sequence is 16 residues long. The CDR3: CASSEEGGRAYNEQFF. The CDR3 DNA reads TGTGCCAGCAGTGAAGAGGGCGGGAGGGCCTACAATGAGCAGTTCTTC.

The V call is TRBV5-1, the J call TRBJ1-3; unclear D gene. The CDR3 contains 13 residues. Germline V gene data show CDR1 as SGHRS and CDR2 as YFSETQ. V was trimmed by 4 bases and J by 1 base, leaving 6 bases between them. The CDR3 bases are TGCGCCAGCAGCGCCGTATCTGGAAACACCATATATTTT. It specifies CASSAVSGNTIYF.

J is TRBJ1-5 and V is TRBV27; 7 bases match TRBD1. J lost 6 bases, V lost 5 bases, and 10 bases had no gene match. Germline V gene lookup returns CDR1 MNHEY and CDR2 SMNVEV (reference sequence). This CDR3 spans 15 amino acids. CDR3 in DNA: TGTGCCAGCAGTGAGGCGACAGGGCCGAGTCAGCCCCAGCATTTT. Protein: CASSEATGPSQPQHF.

The rearrangement links TRBV7-9 to TRBJ2-7, with a tentative D call TRBD2 (5 bases). V dropped 1 base and J dropped 6 bases, with 13 bases sitting between them. The germline gives CDR1 SEHNR, CDR2 FQNEAQ (reference sequence). CDR3 length: 14 residues. CDR3 in amino acids: CASSLGAAGGEQYF. The DNA for the CDR3 is TGTGCCAGCAGCTTAGGCGCGGCGGGTGGCGAGCAGTACTTC. The whole variable domain, filled in from reference TRBV7-9 and TRBJ2-7, reads DTGVSQNPRHKITKRGQNVTFRCDPISEHNRLYWYRQTLGQGPEFLTYFQNEAQLEKSRLLSDRFSAERPKGSFSTLEIQRTEQGDSAMYLCASSLGAAGGEQYFGPGTRLTVT.

This clone was picked up one time. The rearrangement links TRBV10-3 to TRBJ1-2; D ambiguous. In germline, CDR1 is ENHRY, CDR2 SYGVKD. V lost 3 bases, J lost 2 bases, and 22 bases lay in between. The CDR3 spans 18 residues. The CDR3 loop is CAISDRSLSRAFNYGYTF. CDR3 nucleotide sequence: TGTGCCATCAGTGACAGATCCCTCTCGAGGGCCTTCAACTATGGCTACACCTTC.

In regard to this clone: This may come from a read error, since a much larger clone is one base off. The rearrangement uses TRBV6-6 and TRBJ1-5, with 8 bases matching TRBD1. The CDR3 length is 13 residues. Trimming cost V 5 bases and J 6 bases; bases outside gene matches: 3. Germline CDR1 and CDR2: MNHNY and SVGAGI (reference sequence). The CDR3 DNA reads TGTGCCAGCAGTGGACAGGGCAGTCAGCCCCAGCATTTT. Its translation: CASSGQGSQPQHF.